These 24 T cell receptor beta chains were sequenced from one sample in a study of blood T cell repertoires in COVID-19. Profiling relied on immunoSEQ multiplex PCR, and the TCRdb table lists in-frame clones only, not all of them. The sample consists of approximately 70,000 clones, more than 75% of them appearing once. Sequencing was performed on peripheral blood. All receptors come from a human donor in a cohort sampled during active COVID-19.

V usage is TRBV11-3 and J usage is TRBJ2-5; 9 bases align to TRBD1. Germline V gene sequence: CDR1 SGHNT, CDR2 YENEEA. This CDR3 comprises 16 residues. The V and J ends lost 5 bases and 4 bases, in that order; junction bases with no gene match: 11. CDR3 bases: TGTGCCAGCAGCATAGGACAGGGGATTTTTGGAGAGACCCAGTACTTC. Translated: CASSIGQGIFGETQYF.

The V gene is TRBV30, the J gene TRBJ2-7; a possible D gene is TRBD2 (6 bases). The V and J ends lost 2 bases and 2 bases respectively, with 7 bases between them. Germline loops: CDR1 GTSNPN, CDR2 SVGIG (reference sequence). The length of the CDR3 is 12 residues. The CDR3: CAWSPGAYEQYF. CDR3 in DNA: TGTGCCTGGAGTCCGGGAGCCTACGAGCAGTACTTC.

The CDR3 region has the DNA TGTGCCAGCAGCACATTCAATCAGCCCCAGCATTTT. Its protein product is CASSTFNQPQHF. The chain is built from TRBV6-6 and TRBJ1-5; D ambiguous. V was cut by 6 bases and J by 3 bases, with 6 bases left in between. The CDR3 is 12 residues long. Germline values: CDR1 MNHNY, CDR2 SVGAGI (reference sequence).

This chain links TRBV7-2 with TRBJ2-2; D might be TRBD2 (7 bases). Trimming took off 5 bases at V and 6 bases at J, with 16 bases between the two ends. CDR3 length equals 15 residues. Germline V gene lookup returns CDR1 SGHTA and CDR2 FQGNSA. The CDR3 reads CASSPTPGGSGELFF. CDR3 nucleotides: TGTGCCAGCAGCCCCACGCCGGGGGGCTCCGGGGAGCTGTTTTTT.

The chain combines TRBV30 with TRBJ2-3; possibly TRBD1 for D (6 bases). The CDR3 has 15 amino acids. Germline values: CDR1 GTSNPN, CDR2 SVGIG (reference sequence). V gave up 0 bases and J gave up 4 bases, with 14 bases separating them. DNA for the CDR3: TGTGCCTGGAGTGTACTTGGGGGCGAGGCAGATACGCAGTATTTT. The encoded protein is CAWSVLGGEADTQYF.

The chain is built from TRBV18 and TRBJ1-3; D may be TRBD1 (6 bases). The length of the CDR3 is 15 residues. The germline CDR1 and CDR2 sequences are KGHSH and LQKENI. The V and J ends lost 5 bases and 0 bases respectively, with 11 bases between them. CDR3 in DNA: TGTGCCAGCTCATCAGGGGTAAGCTCTGGAAACACCATATATTTT. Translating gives CASSSGVSSGNTIYF.

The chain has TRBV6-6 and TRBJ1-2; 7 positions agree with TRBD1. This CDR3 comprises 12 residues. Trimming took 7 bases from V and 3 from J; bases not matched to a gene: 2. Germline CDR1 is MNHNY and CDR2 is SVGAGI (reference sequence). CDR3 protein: CASNTGDYGYTF. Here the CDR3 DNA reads TGTGCCAGCAACACAGGGGACTATGGCTACACCTTC.

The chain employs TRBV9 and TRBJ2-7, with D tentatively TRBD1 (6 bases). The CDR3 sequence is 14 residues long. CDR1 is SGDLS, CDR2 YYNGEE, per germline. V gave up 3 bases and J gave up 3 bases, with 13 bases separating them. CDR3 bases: TGTGCCAGCAGCGCTGGACAGCAAAACTACGAGCAGTACTTC. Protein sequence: CASSAGQQNYEQYF. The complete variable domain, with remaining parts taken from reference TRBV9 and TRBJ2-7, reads DSGVTQTPKHLITATGQRVTLRCSPRSGDLSVYWYQQSLDQGLQFLIQYYNGEERAKGNILERFSAQQFPDLHSELNLSSLELGDSALYFCASSAGQQNYEQYFGPGTRLTVT.

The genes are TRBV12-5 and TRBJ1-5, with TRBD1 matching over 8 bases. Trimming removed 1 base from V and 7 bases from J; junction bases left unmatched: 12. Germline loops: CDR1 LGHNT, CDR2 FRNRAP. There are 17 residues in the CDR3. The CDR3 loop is CASGLGQGTGGGQPQHF. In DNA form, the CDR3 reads TGTGCTAGTGGTTTGGGGCAAGGGACAGGAGGGGGACAGCCCCAGCATTTT.

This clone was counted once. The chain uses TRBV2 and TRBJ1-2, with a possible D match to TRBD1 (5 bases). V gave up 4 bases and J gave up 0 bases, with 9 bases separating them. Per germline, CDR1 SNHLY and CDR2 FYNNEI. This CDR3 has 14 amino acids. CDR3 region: CASSVTASNYGYTF. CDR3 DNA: TGTGCCAGCAGTGTGACAGCCTCTAACTATGGCTACACCTTC.

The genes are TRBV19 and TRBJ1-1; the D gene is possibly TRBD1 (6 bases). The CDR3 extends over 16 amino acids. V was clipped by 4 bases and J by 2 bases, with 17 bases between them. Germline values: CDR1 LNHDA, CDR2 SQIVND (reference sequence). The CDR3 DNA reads TGTGCCAGTAGTACCCTAGTAGGACAGTCTAACACTGAAGCTTTCTTT. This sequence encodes CASSTLVGQSNTEAFF. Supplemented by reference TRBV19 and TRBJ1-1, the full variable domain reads DGGITQSPKYLFRKEGQNVTLSCEQNLNHDAMYWYRQDPGQGLRLIYYSQIVNDFQKGDIAEGYSVSREKKESFPLTVTSAQKNPTAFYLCASSTLVGQSNTEAFFGQGTRLTVV.

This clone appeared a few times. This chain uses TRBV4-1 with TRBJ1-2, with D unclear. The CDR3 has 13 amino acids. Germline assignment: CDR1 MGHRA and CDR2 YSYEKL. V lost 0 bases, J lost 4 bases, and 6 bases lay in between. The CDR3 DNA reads TGCGCCAGCAGCCAAGAATCAGGCTATGGCTACACCTTC. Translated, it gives CASSQESGYGYTF.

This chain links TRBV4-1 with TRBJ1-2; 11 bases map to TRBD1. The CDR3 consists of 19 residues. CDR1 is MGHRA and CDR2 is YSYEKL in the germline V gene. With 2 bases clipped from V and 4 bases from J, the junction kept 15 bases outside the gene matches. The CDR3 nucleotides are TGCGCCAGCAGCCAAACTAAAAACCCGGGACAGGGGGTTGGCTATGGCTACACCTTC. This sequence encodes CASSQTKNPGQGVGYGYTF.

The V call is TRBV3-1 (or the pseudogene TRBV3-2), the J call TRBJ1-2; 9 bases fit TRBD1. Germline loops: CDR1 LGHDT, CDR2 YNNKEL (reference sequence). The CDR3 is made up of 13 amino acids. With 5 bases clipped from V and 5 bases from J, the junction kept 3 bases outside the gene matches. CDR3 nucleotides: TGTGCCAGCAGCAAGACAGGGGGATATGGCTACACCTTC. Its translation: CASSKTGGYGYTF.

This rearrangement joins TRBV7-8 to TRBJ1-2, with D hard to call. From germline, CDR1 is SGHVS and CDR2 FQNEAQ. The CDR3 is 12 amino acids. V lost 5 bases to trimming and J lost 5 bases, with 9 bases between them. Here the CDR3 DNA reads TGTGCCAGCAGCCCCTTCGGGTATGGCTACACCTTC. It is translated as CASSPFGYGYTF. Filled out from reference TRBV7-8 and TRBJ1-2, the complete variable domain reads GAGVSQSPRYKVAKRGQDVALRCDPISGHVSLFWYQQALGQGPEFLTYFQNEAQLDKSGLPSDRFFAERPEGSVSTLKIQRTQQEDSAVYLCASSPFGYGYTFGSGTRLTVV.

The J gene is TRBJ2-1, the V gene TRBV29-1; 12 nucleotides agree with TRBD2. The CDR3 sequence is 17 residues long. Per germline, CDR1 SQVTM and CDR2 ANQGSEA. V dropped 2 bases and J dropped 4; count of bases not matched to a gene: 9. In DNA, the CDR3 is TGCAGCGTTGAACGTACTAGCGGGGGGAAGGGGTACAATGAGCAGTTCTTC. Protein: CSVERTSGGKGYNEQFF.

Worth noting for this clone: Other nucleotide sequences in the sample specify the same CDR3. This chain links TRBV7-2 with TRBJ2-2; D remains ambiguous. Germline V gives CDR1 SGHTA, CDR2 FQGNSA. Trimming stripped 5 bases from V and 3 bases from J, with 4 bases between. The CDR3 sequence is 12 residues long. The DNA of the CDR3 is TGTGCCAGCAGCCCGTACACCGGGGAGCTGTTTTTT. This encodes CASSPYTGELFF. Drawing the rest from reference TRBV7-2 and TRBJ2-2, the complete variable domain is GAGVSQSPSNKVTEKGKDVELRCDPISGHTALYWYRQSLGQGLEFLIYFQGNSAPDKSGLPSDRFSAERTGGSVSTLTIQRTQQEDSAVYLCASSPYTGELFFGEGSRLTVL.

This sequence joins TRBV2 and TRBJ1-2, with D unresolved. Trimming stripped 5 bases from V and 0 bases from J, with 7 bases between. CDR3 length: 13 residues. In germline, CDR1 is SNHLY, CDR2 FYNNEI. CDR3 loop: CASSSVPNYGYTF. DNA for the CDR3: TGTGCCAGCAGTTCTGTCCCTAACTATGGCTACACCTTC.

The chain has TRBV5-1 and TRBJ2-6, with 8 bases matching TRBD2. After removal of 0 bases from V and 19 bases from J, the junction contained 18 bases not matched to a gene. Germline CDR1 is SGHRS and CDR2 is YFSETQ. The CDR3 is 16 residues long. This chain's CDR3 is CASSLDAGLVGGPGTF. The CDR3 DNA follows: TGCGCCAGCAGCTTGGACGCGGGACTAGTGGGGGGGCCGGGTACTTTC. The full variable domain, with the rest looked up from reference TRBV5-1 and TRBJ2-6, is KAGVTQTPRYLIKTRGQQVTLSCSPISGHRSVSWYQQTPGQGLQFLFEYFSETQRNKGNFPGRFSGRQFSNSRSEMNVSTLELGDSALYLCASSLDAGLVGGPGTFGAGSRLTVL.

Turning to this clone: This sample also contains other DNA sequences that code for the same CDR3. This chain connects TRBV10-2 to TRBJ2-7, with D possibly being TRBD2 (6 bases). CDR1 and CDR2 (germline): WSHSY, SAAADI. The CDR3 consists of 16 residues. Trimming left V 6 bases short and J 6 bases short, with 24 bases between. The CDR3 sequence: CASSNEVGGSPGEQYF. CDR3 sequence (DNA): TGCGCCAGCAGCAACGAGGTCGGGGGTTCCCCGGGCGAGCAGTACTTC.

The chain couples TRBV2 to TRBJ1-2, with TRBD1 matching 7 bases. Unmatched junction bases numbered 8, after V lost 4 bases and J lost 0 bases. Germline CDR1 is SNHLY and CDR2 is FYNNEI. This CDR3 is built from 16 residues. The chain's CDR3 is CASSGGTATPNYGYTF. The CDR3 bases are TGTGCCAGCAGTGGTGGGACAGCAACCCCTAACTATGGCTACACCTTC.

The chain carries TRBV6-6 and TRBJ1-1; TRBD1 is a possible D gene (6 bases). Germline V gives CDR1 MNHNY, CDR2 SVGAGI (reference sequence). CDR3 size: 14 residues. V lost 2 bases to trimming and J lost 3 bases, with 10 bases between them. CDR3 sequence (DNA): TGTGCCAGCAGTTACGCCAGGGGCGACACTGAAGCTTTCTTT. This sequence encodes CASSYARGDTEAFF.

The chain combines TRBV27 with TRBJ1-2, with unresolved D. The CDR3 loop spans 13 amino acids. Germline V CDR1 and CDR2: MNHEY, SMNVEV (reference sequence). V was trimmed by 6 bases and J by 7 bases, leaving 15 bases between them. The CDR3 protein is CASSLTRAGGYTF. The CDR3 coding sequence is TGTGCCAGCAGCCTAACGAGGGCCGGTGGCTACACCTTC.

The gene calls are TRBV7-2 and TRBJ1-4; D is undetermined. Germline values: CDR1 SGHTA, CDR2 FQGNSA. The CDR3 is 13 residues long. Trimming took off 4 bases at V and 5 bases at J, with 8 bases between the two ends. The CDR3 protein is CASSYRRNEKLFF. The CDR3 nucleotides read TGTGCCAGCAGCTACCGGAGGAATGAAAAACTGTTTTTT.